These 5 T cell receptor beta chains originate from one sample sequenced in a study of blood T cells in healthy people across ages. Through a sample-barcoded 5' primer and a J-beta primer mix, a second PCR was run for roughly 6 to 11 cycles. A single record per CDR3 protein comes from TCRdb applying MiXCR to the 5' RACE reads. The table lists 600,000 to 1,000,000 distinct CDR3 sequences, roughly 25% of them singletons, with under 4.5% in the top ten. This same sample was also taken into another study, of T cells of mothers and their children.

Specimen: blood. The receptor source for this set is a boy aged 10-17 years in good health.

This clonotype has more than one count but fewer than ten. The gene calls are TRBV9 and TRBJ2-2; 12 nucleotides line up with TRBD1. The ends lost 5 bases at V and 6 bases at J; junction bases unmatched: 5. From germline, CDR1 is SGDLS and CDR2 YYNGEE. This CDR3 has 15 amino acids. CDR3 nucleotide sequence: TGTGCCAGCAGTTCCGGGACAGGGGGCCCCGGGGAGCTGTTTTTT. It specifies CASSSGTGGPGELFF.

The genes are TRBV2 and TRBJ2-3, with D hard to call. The CDR3 spans 13 residues. The V gene lost 7 bases and the J gene lost 2 bases, with 10 bases spanning the gap. Germline V lookup: CDR1 SNHLY, CDR2 FYNNEI. The CDR3 reads CASTQYNTDTQYF. CDR3 coding DNA: TGTGCCAGCACCCAATACAACACAGATACGCAGTATTTT.

The chain is built from TRBV6-2 or TRBV6-3 and TRBJ2-5, with TRBD2 matching over 8 bases. The DNA end is more similar to TRBJ2-1, so the J call may be wrong. The CDR3 covers 14 residues. Germline loops: CDR1 MNHEY, CDR2 SVGEGT. The chain's CDR3 is CATRDSGKRNEQFF. The CDR3 DNA sequence: TGTGCCACCAGGGATAGCGGGAAAAGGAATGAGCAGTTCTTC.

In this sample, this clonotype turned up a few times. The rearrangement joins TRBV12-3 or TRBV12-4 to TRBJ1-1; D is perhaps TRBD1 (6 bases). CDR3 size: 14 residues. V lost 7 bases to trimming and J lost 1 base, with 13 bases between them. The CDR3: CASTLQGWNTEAFF. The CDR3 nucleotides are TGTGCCAGCACCCTACAGGGTTGGAACACTGAAGCTTTCTTT.

The V gene is TRBV28, the J gene TRBJ1-6; the match to TRBD1 covers 7 bases. V gave up 6 bases and J gave up 6 bases; unmatched junction bases: 11. This CDR3 region has 16 residues. Germline-derived CDR1 and CDR2 are MDHEN and SYDVKM. The CDR3 coding sequence is TGTGCCAGCAGCATCCCCCAGGGGGTATCTAATTCACCCCTCCACTTT. Its translation is CASSIPQGVSNSPLHF.